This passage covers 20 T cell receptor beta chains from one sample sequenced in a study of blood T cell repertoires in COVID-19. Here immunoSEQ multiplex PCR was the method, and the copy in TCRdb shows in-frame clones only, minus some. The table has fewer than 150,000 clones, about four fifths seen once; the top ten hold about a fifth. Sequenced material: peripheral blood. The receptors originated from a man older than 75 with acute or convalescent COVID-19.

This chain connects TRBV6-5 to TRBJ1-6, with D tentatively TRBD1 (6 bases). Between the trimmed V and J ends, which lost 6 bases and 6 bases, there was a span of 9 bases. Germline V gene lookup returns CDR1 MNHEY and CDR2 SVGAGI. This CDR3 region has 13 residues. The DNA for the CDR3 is TGTGCCAGCAGCCCCAGGGGTAATTCACCCCTCCACTTT. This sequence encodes CASSPRGNSPLHF.

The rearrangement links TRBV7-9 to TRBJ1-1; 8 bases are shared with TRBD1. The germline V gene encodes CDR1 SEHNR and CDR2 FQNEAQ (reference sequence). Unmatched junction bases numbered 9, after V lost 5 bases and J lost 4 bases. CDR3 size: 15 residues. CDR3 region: CASSPRQGPSTEAFF. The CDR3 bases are TGTGCCAGCAGCCCGCGACAGGGGCCGAGCACTGAAGCTTTCTTT.

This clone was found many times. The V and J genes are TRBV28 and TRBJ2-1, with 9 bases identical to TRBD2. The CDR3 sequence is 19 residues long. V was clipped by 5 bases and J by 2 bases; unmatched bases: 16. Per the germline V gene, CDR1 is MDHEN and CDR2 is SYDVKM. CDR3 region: CASSQKTGLLAGTYNEQFF. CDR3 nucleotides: TGTGCCAGCAGTCAAAAAACAGGGTTGCTAGCGGGGACCTACAATGAGCAGTTCTTC.

The CDR3 DNA follows: TGTGCCAGCAGTGAAAGGCCTCCTAGGGAGAATTCACCCCTCCACTTT. It yields the protein CASSERPPRENSPLHF. This chain links TRBV6-1 with TRBJ1-6; no definite D call. The germline gives CDR1 MNHNS, CDR2 SASEGT. This CDR3 comprises 16 residues. V dropped 2 bases and J dropped 7 bases, with 15 bases sitting between them.

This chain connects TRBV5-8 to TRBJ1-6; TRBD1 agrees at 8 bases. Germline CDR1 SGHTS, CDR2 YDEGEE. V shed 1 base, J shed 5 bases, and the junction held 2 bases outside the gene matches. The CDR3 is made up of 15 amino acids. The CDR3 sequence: CASSLLQGDNSPLHF. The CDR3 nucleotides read TGTGCCAGCAGCTTGCTACAGGGGGATAATTCACCCCTCCACTTT.

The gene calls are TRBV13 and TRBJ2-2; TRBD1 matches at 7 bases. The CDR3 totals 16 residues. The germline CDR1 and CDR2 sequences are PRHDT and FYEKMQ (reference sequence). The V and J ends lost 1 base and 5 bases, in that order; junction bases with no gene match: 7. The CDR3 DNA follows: TGTGCCAGCAGCTTAGTCTCGGGCAGGGGGACCGGGGAGCTGTTTTTT. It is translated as CASSLVSGRGTGELFF.

CDR3 protein: CASSSDRENYGYTF. The CDR3 DNA reads as TGTGCCAGCTCCTCGGACAGGGAAAACTATGGCTACACCTTC. The chain couples TRBV27 to TRBJ1-2; 8 bases are a match to TRBD1. Looked up from germline, CDR1 is MNHEY and CDR2 is SMNVEV (reference sequence). The trim removed 8 bases at V and 2 bases at J, leaving 7 bases unmatched. The CDR3 is 14 amino acids.

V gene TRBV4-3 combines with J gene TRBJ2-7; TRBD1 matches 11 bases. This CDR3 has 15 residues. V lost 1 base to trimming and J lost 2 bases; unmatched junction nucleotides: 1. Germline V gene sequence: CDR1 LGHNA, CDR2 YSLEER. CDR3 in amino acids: CASSQGGQGAYEQYF. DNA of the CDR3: TGCGCCAGCAGCCAAGGGGGACAGGGGGCCTACGAGCAGTACTTC.

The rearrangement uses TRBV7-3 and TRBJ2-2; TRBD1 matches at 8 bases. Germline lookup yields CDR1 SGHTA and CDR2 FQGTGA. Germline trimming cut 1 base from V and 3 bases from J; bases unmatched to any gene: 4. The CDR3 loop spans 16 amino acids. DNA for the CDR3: TGTGCCAGCAGCTTAAGGGCAGGGGGCGACACCGGGGAGCTGTTTTTT. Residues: CASSLRAGGDTGELFF.

CDR3 nucleotide sequence: TGTGCCAGCAGCTTAGACGGGACAGGGGGCCGGAGGCGAACCGGGGAGCTGTTTTTT. Translated, it gives CASSLDGTGGRRRTGELFF. The genes are TRBV7-8 and TRBJ2-2, with 12 bases that match TRBD1. Germline-derived CDR1 and CDR2 are SGHVS and FQNEAQ. The CDR3 spans 19 residues. V lost 1 base to trimming and J lost 5 bases; unmatched junction nucleotides: 11.

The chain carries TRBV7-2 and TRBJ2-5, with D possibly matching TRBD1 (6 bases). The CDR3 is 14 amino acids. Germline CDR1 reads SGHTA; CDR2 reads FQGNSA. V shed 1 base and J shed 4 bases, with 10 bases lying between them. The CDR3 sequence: CASSLVSRGETQYF. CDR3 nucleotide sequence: TGTGCCAGCAGCTTAGTTAGCAGGGGAGAGACCCAGTACTTC. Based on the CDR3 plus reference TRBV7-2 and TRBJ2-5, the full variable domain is GAGVSQSPSNKVTEKGKDVELRCDPISGHTALYWYRQSLGQGLEFLIYFQGNSAPDKSGLPSDRFSAERTGGSVSTLTIQRTQQEDSAVYLCASSLVSRGETQYFGPGTRLLVL.

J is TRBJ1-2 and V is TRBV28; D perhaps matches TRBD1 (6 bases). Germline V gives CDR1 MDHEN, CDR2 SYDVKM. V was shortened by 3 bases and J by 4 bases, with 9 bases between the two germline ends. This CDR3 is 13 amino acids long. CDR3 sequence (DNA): TGTGCCAGCAGTTTTGACAGGATCTATGGCTACACCTTC. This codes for CASSFDRIYGYTF.

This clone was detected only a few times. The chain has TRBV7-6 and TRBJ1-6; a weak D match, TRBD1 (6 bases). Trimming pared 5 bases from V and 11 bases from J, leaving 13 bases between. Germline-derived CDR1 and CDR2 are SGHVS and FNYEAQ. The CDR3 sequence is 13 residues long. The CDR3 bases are TGTGCCAGCAGCGAGGACAGCGTTACACCCCTCCACTTT. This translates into CASSEDSVTPLHF.

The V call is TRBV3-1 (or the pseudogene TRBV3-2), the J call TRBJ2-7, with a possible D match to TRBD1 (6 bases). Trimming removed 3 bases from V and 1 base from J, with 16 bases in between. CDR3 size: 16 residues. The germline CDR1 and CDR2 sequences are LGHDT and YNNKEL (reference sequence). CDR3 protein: CASSQGHLGGSYEQYF. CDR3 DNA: TGTGCCAGCAGCCAGGGACACCTAGGAGGTTCCTACGAGCAGTACTTC.

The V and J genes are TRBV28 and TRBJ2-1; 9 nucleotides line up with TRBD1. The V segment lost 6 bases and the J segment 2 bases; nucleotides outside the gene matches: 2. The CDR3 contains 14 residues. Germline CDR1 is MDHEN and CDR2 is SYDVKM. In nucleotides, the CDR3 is TGTGCCAGCAGCAGGACAGGGGCCTACAATGAGCAGTTCTTC. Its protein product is CASSRTGAYNEQFF.

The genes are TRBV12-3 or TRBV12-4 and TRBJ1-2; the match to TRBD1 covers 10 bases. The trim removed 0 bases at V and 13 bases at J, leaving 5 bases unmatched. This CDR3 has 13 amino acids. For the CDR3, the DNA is TGTGCCAGCAGTTTAGCGGGACAGGGGAGGTGCACCTTC. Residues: CASSLAGQGRCTF.

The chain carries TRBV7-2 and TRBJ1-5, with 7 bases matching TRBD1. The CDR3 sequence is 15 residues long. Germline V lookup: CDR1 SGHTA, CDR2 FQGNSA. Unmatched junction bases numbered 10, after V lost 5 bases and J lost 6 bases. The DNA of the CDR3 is TGTGCCAGCAGCCAGGGGGGTATTCGGAGTCAGCCCCAGCATTTT. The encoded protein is CASSQGGIRSQPQHF.

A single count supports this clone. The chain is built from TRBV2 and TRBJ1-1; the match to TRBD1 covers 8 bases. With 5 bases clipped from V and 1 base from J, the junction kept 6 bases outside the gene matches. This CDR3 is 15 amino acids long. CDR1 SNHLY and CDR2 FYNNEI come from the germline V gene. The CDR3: CASSREDRENTEAFF. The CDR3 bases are TGTGCCAGCAGTAGGGAGGACAGGGAGAACACTGAAGCTTTCTTT.

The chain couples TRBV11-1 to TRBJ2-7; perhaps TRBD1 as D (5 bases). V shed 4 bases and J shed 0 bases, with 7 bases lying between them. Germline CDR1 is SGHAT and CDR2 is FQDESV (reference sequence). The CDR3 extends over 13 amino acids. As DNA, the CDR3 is TGTGCCAGCAGCTCAGGGTCCTCCTACGAGCAGTACTTC. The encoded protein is CASSSGSSYEQYF.

The CDR3 nucleotides read TGTGCCAGCAGTGTGACTGAAATGAACACTGAAGCTTTCTTT. This sequence encodes CASSVTEMNTEAFF. This chain connects TRBV2 to TRBJ1-1, with D uncertain. With 4 bases removed from V and 0 bases from J, the gap between germline ends came to 9 bases. Germline V gene sequence: CDR1 SNHLY, CDR2 FYNNEI. The CDR3 has 14 residues.